This T cell receptor beta chain was observed in a study of metastatic and nonmetastatic thyroid tumors. Ten or more counts support this clone. All patients were untreated before thyroid surgery. TCRdb recomputed clones from the PCR reads via MiXCR. The sample consists of tens of thousands of clones, less than 20% of them appearing once. The CDR3 runs 14 residues. Germline V lookup: CDR1 SGHRS, CDR2 YFSETQ. V was trimmed by 0 bases and J by 3 bases, leaving 9 bases between them. The sequence derives from a female donor with papillary thyroid cancer or a benign thyroid nodule (not recorded which). Some clones in this sample may be carry-over from other donors' samples. The rearrangement links TRBV5-1 to TRBJ1-2; the D gene is possibly TRBD1 (5 bases). Sequenced sample: tumor tissue. The CDR3 nucleotides read TGCGCCAGCAGCTTGGGCAGGGTCGACTATGGCTACACCTTC. Translated: CASSLGRVDYGYTF.